Listed below are T cell receptor beta chains from one sample, sequenced in a study of T cell repertoires in cytomegalovirus infection. A single record per CDR3 protein comes from TCRdb applying MiXCR to the reads. The top ten clones hold roughly 9.7% of a sample with about 150,000 distinct CDR3 sequences, about 25% of them seen once. Sequencing input: PBMCs. Receptor source: a human donor in good health (CMV status not recorded). Some clones in this sample may be carry-over from other donors' samples. The CDR3 runs from the conserved cysteine through the conserved F or W. A D gene is named only where the DNA matches it firmly. Clone size is shown for a subset of rows, as once, few, many or a class of expanded clone.

j_call v_call d_call clone_size cdr3_aa cdr3_nt
TRBJ2-2 TRBV7-6 . . CASSDIRGLYTGELFF TGTGCCAGTAGCGACATCCGGGGTTTGTACACCGGGGAGCTGTTTTTT
TRBJ2-2 TRBV12-3/TRBV12-4 . few CASTLGGGPANTGELFF TGTGCCAGCACCTTGGGGGGGGGGCCAGCGAACACCGGGGAGCTGTTTTTT
TRBJ2-5 TRBV7-2 TRBD1 many CASSHRQGWQETQYF TGTGCCAGCAGCCATCGACAGGGCTGGCAAGAGACCCAGTACTTC
TRBJ1-2 TRBV2 TRBD1 many CASSWMTGGNGYTF TGTGCCAGCAGTTGGATGACAGGGGGCAATGGCTACACCTTC
TRBJ2-2 TRBV20-1 TRBD2 . CSARDPSGTHTGELFF TGCAGTGCTAGAGATCCTAGCGGGACCCACACCGGGGAGCTGTTTTTT
TRBJ2-5 TRBV7-8 . many CASSSAPRQGRQETQYF TGTGCCAGCAGTTCCGCCCCAAGGCAGGGGAGGCAAGAGACCCAGTACTTC
TRBJ1-1 TRBV7-8 TRBD1 many CATRTGMNTEAFF TGTGCAACCAGGACAGGGATGAACACTGAAGCTTTCTTT
TRBJ2-7 TRBV12-3/TRBV12-4 TRBD1 . CASSLGTGLGEQYF TGTGCCAGCAGTTTAGGGACAGGGCTGGGTGAGCAGTACTTC
TRBJ2-7 TRBV12-5 . . CTSGLVRGTPRSYEQYF TGTACTAGTGGTTTGGTACGGGGGACTCCTCGATCCTACGAGCAGTACTTC
TRBJ1-2 TRBV6-5 TRBD1 . CASSQGTGGGYTF TGTGCCAGCAGTCAAGGGACAGGCGGTGGCTACACCTTC
TRBJ2-2 TRBV7-3 . few CASSLGLQETLPTGELFF TGTGCCAGCAGCTTAGGGTTACAGGAGACTCTTCCCACCGGGGAGCTGTTTTTT
TRBJ2-3 TRBV2 . . CASSGQHTQYF TGTGCCAGCAGTGGACAACATACGCAGTATTTT
TRBJ2-6 TRBV28 . . CASSPSNSGANFLTF TGTGCCAGCAGTCCTTCTAACTCTGGTGCCAACTTCCTGACTTTC
TRBJ2-2 TRBV29-1 TRBD2 . CSVASGANTGELFF TGCAGCGTTGCTAGCGGGGCGAACACCGGGGAGCTGTTTTTT
TRBJ2-5 TRBV9 . few CASSTSPETQYF TGTGCCAGCAGCACCAGTCCGGAGACCCAGTACTTC
TRBJ2-1 TRBV11-2 TRBD2 few CASSLTASGHNEQFF TGTGCCAGCAGCTTAACGGCTAGCGGGCACAATGAGCAGTTCTTC
TRBJ2-1 TRBV7-8 TRBD2 . CASSLGVAGGGGNEQFF TGTGCCAGCAGCTTAGGGGTAGCGGGGGGTGGGGGAAATGAGCAGTTCTTC
TRBJ2-2 TRBV12-3/TRBV12-4 TRBD2 . CASRSDREGGPGTGELFF TGTGCCAGCAGATCCGACCGGGAGGGAGGCCCCGGGACCGGGGAGCTGTTTTTT
TRBJ2-7 TRBV28 . few CASSVTGQSYEQYF TGTGCCAGCAGTGTCACCGGACAGTCCTACGAGCAGTACTTC
TRBJ2-7 TRBV2 . few CASNRGTSYEQYF TGTGCCAGCAATAGGGGGACCTCCTACGAGCAGTACTTC
TRBJ2-7 TRBV5-5 . . CASSSLSSYEQYF TGTGCCAGCAGCTCTCTGAGTTCCTACGAGCAGTACTTC
TRBJ2-1 TRBV12-5 . . CASGLVTEDNEQFF TGTGCTAGTGGTTTGGTGACAGAGGACAATGAGCAGTTCTTC
TRBJ2-3 TRBV28 . . CASSFRPYTDTQYF TGTGCCAGCAGTTTCAGACCTTACACAGATACGCAGTATTTT
TRBJ2-3 TRBV18 TRBD1 . CASSLTGGAGTDTQYF TGTGCCAGCTCACTAACAGGGGGCGCGGGCACAGATACGCAGTATTTT
TRBJ1-6 TRBV2 TRBD1 few CASSGSDRDNAPLHF TGTGCCAGCAGTGGATCGGACAGGGATAATGCACCCCTCCACTTT
TRBJ1-4 TRBV18 TRBD1 few CASAPRGTANEKLFF TGTGCCAGCGCCCCGAGGGGGACAGCGAATGAAAAACTGTTTTTT
TRBJ2-5 TRBV28 . few CASSLSGGPLETQYF TGTGCCAGCAGTTTATCTGGGGGCCCCCTGGAGACCCAGTACTTC
TRBJ2-1 TRBV5-1 . . CASSEVDTTGNNEQFF TGCGCCAGCAGCGAGGTCGACACAACGGGGAACAATGAGCAGTTCTTC
TRBJ1-5 TRBV28 TRBD1 few CASGTGGILGDQPQHF TGTGCCTCCGGGACAGGGGGGATCTTGGGGGATCAGCCCCAGCATTTT
TRBJ1-1 TRBV6-2/TRBV6-3 . . CASSSSGNTEAFF TGTGCCAGCAGTTCTTCAGGGAACACTGAAGCTTTCTTT
TRBJ2-1 TRBV28 . few CASSSLSDSSSYNEQFF TGTGCCAGCAGTTCCCTATCCGACAGTAGCTCCTACAATGAGCAGTTCTTC
TRBJ1-2 TRBV12-3/TRBV12-4 TRBD1 many CASSPGGIHGYTF TGTGCCAGCAGTCCAGGGGGAATCCATGGCTACACCTTC
TRBJ2-3 TRBV5-1 TRBD1 few CASSRRTGDPTDTQYF TGCGCCAGCAGCCGGAGGACAGGGGACCCCACAGATACGCAGTATTTT
TRBJ1-2 TRBV30 . once CAWTPRQGISGYTF TGTGCCTGGACCCCGCGCCAGGGGATAAGCGGCTACACCTTC
TRBJ2-7 TRBV7-8 . many CASSLIGGYEQYF TGTGCCAGCAGCTTAATAGGGGGATACGAGCAGTACTTC
TRBJ2-1 TRBV28 TRBD2 . CASSFLREGGEQFF TGTGCCAGCAGTTTTCTTCGGGAGGGAGGTGAGCAGTTCTTC
TRBJ2-7 TRBV6-6 TRBD1 many CASSYGTGGRYEQYF TGTGCCAGCAGTTACGGGACAGGGGGCCGGTACGAGCAGTACTTC